These T cell receptor beta chains were read from a single sample in a study of blood T cell repertoires in COVID-19. Assay used: immunoSEQ multiplex PCR; TCRdb lists only in-frame clones, some missing. The sample has some 250,000 clones, approximately 86% seen once. Material for sequencing was peripheral blood. These receptors originate from a woman in her 30s who had recovered from COVID-19. Each CDR3 is given with its conserved first and last residue. Fields, in order: D gene, clone size, J gene, V gene, CDR3 protein, CDR3 DNA. D genes are given only for firm matches. Clone size is given for some rows only: seen once, a few or many times, or a class if the clone is expanded.

TRBD1,NA,TRBJ1-2,TRBV11-2,CASSLDRTGGTGVTF,TGTGCCAGCAGCTTAGACCGAACCGGAGGGACAGGGGTCACCTTC
TRBD1,NA,TRBJ1-5,TRBV27,CASSYGTGWNQPQHF,TGTGCCAGCAGTTACGGGACAGGGTGGAATCAGCCCCAGCATTTT
NA,NA,TRBJ2-7,TRBV25-1,CASSELFPVSSGSAEQYF,TGTGCCAGCAGTGAATTATTCCCGGTCTCGTCAGGGTCGGCCGAGCAGTACTTC
NA,few,TRBJ2-7,TRBV5-1,CASSLRSGGAINEQYF,TGCGCCAGCAGCTTGCGGAGTGGGGGGGCCATAAACGAGCAGTACTTC
NA,NA,TRBJ2-7,TRBV7-9,CASSLVGRGSYEQYF,TGTGCCAGCAGCTTAGTCGGCAGGGGCTCCTACGAGCAGTACTTC
NA,NA,TRBJ2-2,TRBV4-1,CASLTRDTGELFF,TGCGCCAGCCTAACTAGGGACACCGGGGAGCTGTTTTTT
TRBD1,NA,TRBJ2-5,TRBV5-1,CASSLDGTGQETQYF,TGCGCCAGCAGCTTGGACGGGACAGGGCAAGAGACCCAGTACTTC
NA,once,TRBJ2-2,TRBV23-1,CASSQSGRVLSRGNTGELFF,TGCGCCAGCAGTCAATCCGGCAGGGTTTTATCTCGAGGTAACACCGGGGAGCTGTTTTTT
NA,NA,TRBJ1-2,TRBV2,CASRDTYGYTF,TGTGCCAGCAGGGACACATATGGCTACACCTTC
NA,many,TRBJ1-1,TRBV18,CASSSDREAFF,TGTGCCAGCTCATCGGACAGAGAAGCTTTCTTT
TRBD1,NA,TRBJ2-1,TRBV5-1,CASSLQGDTYNEQFF,TGCGCCAGCAGCCTCCAGGGGGACACCTACAATGAGCAGTTCTTC
TRBD1,NA,TRBJ1-4,TRBV19,CASSSLTGGVTEKLFF,TGTGCCAGTAGTAGCCTTACAGGGGGCGTGACTGAAAAACTGTTTTTT
NA,many,TRBJ1-3,TRBV7-9,CASSLVRNQKSSGNTIYF,TGTGCCAGCAGCTTAGTGAGAAACCAAAAGAGCTCTGGAAACACCATATATTTT
NA,NA,TRBJ1-5,TRBV5-5,CASSPLPGGSNQPQHF,TGTGCCAGCAGCCCCCTCCCGGGAGGAAGCAATCAGCCCCAGCATTTT
NA,NA,TRBJ2-2,TRBV7-9,CASGHVVFGELFF,TGTGCCAGCGGACATGTGGTGTTCGGGGAGCTGTTTTTT
NA,NA,TRBJ1-1,TRBV5-1,CASSTGQTEAFF,TGCGCCAGCAGCACCGGACAGACTGAAGCTTTCTTT
NA,NA,TRBJ1-5,TRBV7-6,CASSLGAGPHSNQPQHF,TGTGCCAGCAGCTTAGGGGCAGGGCCCCATAGCAATCAGCCCCAGCATTTT
NA,NA,TRBJ2-4,TRBV10-3,CAISENSSKNIQYF,TGTGCCATCAGTGAAAACAGTTCCAAAAACATTCAGTACTTC
NA,NA,TRBJ1-1,TRBV19,CASSATGFTEAFF,TGTGCCAGTAGTGCTACAGGGTTCACTGAAGCTTTCTTT
NA,few,TRBJ1-6,TRBV30,CAWDTQVNSPLHF,TGTGCCTGGGATACACAAGTTAATTCACCCCTCCACTTT
TRBD2,NA,TRBJ2-5,TRBV28,CASSPTLAGSQETQYF,TGTGCCAGCAGTCCAACCCTAGCGGGGAGTCAAGAGACCCAGTACTTC
NA,NA,TRBJ2-3,TRBV6-5,CASSPMTATDTQYF,TGTGCCAGCAGCCCCATGACAGCCACAGATACGCAGTATTTT
NA,NA,TRBJ1-4,TRBV4-2,CASSQNSATNEKLFF,TGTGCCAGCAGCCAAAACAGTGCAACTAATGAAAAACTGTTTTTT
TRBD2,NA,TRBJ2-3,TRBV3-1/TRBV3-2,CASSQEGTSGGDPRGDTQYF,TGTGCCAGCAGCCAAGAGGGGACTAGCGGGGGTGACCCTCGTGGAGATACGCAGTATTTT
NA,NA,TRBJ2-3,TRBV30,CAWSTQTGHTDTQYF,TGTGCCTGGAGTACCCAGACTGGCCACACAGATACGCAGTATTTT
TRBD1,once,TRBJ2-7,TRBV5-1,CASSLRQGNYEQYF,TGCGCCAGCAGCTTGAGACAGGGGAACTACGAGCAGTACTTC
NA,NA,TRBJ2-1,TRBV6-5,CASSRTPEAYNEQFF,TGTGCCAGCAGTCGAACTCCAGAGGCCTACAATGAGCAGTTCTTC
TRBD1,NA,TRBJ1-4,TRBV30,CACAGQFNEKLFF,TGTGCCTGTGCGGGACAGTTTAATGAAAAACTGTTTTTT
NA,NA,TRBJ1-6,TRBV4-1,CASSQEGGLNSPLHF,TGCGCCAGCAGCCAAGAAGGGGGTCTTAATTCACCCCTCCACTTT
NA,NA,TRBJ2-2,TRBV19,CASSVEANTGELFF,TGTGCCAGTAGTGTGGAGGCCAACACCGGGGAGCTGTTTTTT
NA,NA,TRBJ1-3,TRBV7-9,CASSSGDRPGNTIYF,TGTGCCAGCAGTTCAGGGGACCGTCCCGGAAACACCATATATTTT
TRBD2,NA,TRBJ2-1,TRBV5-4,CASSLDGAAGDYNEQFF,TGTGCCAGCAGCTTGGACGGTGCAGCGGGGGACTACAATGAGCAGTTCTTC
TRBD1,NA,TRBJ1-3,TRBV5-6,CASSSLQGDLSGNTIYF,TGTGCCAGCAGCTCATTACAGGGGGATCTCTCTGGAAACACCATATATTTT
NA,NA,TRBJ1-2,TRBV7-3,CASSLFAGEESGYTF,TGTGCCAGCAGCTTATTCGCCGGGGAGGAATCGGGCTACACCTTC
NA,NA,TRBJ2-3,TRBV5-4,CASSSRLTLDLPDTQYF,TGTGCCAGCAGCTCCCGGCTGACACTAGACCTCCCAGATACGCAGTATTTT
NA,few,TRBJ2-1,TRBV7-7,CASSTLGGGGEQFF,TGTGCCAGCAGCACCCTAGGGGGGGGAGGGGAGCAGTTCTTC
NA,NA,TRBJ2-7,TRBV6-1,CASSEVWGAYEQYF,TGTGCCAGCAGTGAAGTGTGGGGCGCGTACGAGCAGTACTTC
NA,NA,TRBJ1-3,TRBV18,CASSFRQDRSGNTIYF,TGTGCCAGCTCATTCAGACAGGATCGCTCTGGAAACACCATATATTTT
NA,NA,TRBJ1-1,TRBV6-5,CASSYGTGNTEAFF,TGTGCCAGCAGTTACGGAACAGGGAACACTGAAGCTTTCTTT
TRBD1,NA,TRBJ1-6,TRBV4-1,CASSALPLQGVNSPLHF,TGCGCCAGCAGCGCCCTACCCCTACAGGGGGTTAATTCACCCCTCCACTTT
TRBD1,NA,TRBJ2-1,TRBV3-1/TRBV3-2,CASSRTGGRNNEQFF,TGTGCCAGCAGCCGGACAGGGGGGAGAAATAATGAGCAGTTCTTC